What follows describes a single T cell receptor beta chain. TCRdb processed the RT-PCR reads anew with MiXCR; each CDR3 protein has one entry. This sample has about 680,000 distinct CDR3 sequences, with 14% found just once. Trimming pared 7 bases from V and 2 bases from J, leaving 12 bases between. This CDR3 region has 14 residues. Germline lookup yields CDR1 SNHLY and CDR2 FYNNEI. The chain joins TRBV2 to TRBJ2-1; D is unclear. The receptor was isolated from a female donor in good health, serving as a healthy control. The sample comprised memory CD4+ T cells from blood. The CDR3 nucleotides read TGTGCCAGCACCCCGACTTACCCCTACAATGAGCAGTTCTTC. Translation gives CASTPTYPYNEQFF.